This T cell receptor (beta chain) was found in a study of human T cells and chemical hapten exposure (dated by TCRdb to the early 2020s). General notes on the study: For sensitization, 2% DPC in acetone was applied to a roughly 2 cm by roughly 2 cm area of upper inner arm skin. Throughout the study period of roughly five months, patients also received therapeutic DPC doses to the scalp every week. Patch testing on the upper back used Finn chambers containing 0.01% DPC, with scoring done after 6 days according to International Contact Dermatitis Research Group standards. The mostly female patient cohort included alopecia areata with under or over 50% scalp involvement, alopecia totalis and alopecia universalis. Libraries were pooled for sequencing, and per-sample TCR yields varied mainly because of small differences in library volumes within the pool. The study tracked peripheral blood TCR repertoire changes in vivo during primary and secondary sensitization to the hapten diphenylcyclopropenone (DPC) in alopecia patients. Blood samples were taken from patients before sensitization (week 0) and then at 2, 6 and about 24 weeks after DPC sensitization. Twenty-nine alopecia patients provided blood for TCR sequencing at one to four time points (pre-sensitization, 2, 6 and 24 weeks). The paper's findings and limits, for the study overall: Repeated subsampling changed both the strength of the expansion versus patch-test correlation and the threshold at which the correlation became significant. Alopecia, a presumed autoimmune disease, was present in all patients, so the immune response of the patients might differ from that of healthy individuals. The number of PT1 expanded TCRs positively correlated with patch test score, significant at thresholds 8, 16 and 32 but not 4. Significantly more large CDR3 similarity clusters were formed by expanded TCRs than by pre-sensitization or healthy control sets, consistent with antigen-driven responses. DPC sensitization did not change how many TCRs were above 1 in 1000 frequency, and no evidence was found of alterations in global repertoire structure.

Libraries were constructed by RACE. The instrument was a NextSeq 500. During library preparation, unique molecular identifiers were attached to individual cDNA molecules so that TCRs could be counted quantitatively and reproducibly. Both TCR alpha and TCR beta chains were sequenced from each blood RNA sample. Per the source publication's procedure: A median of around 96,000 TCRs per sample was observed, with a range of about 20,000 to 750,000. The Decombinator software suite was used to annotate V, J and CDR3 in the TCR reads. For PS versus PT1 abundance plots, all samples were subsampled to the same number of TCRs (28,000). TCRs were defined as expanded if absent before sensitization and observed at least eight times at the 2-week time point. The public reads were quality trimmed at Q25 with fastp and then assembled into clones with MiXCR by TCRdb, keeping productive beta chains. Entries are consolidated by CDR3 protein sequence, retaining the most common genes and DNA. TCRdb assigned the V and J calls; the authors' analysis was not used. For this sample there are around 330,000 distinct CDR3 sequences; over 5% appear just once. The ten largest make up around 8.6% of the sample.

The CDR3 runs 16 amino acids, cysteine and phenylalanine included. Only the CDR3 part of the read is kept: 48 bases, read in frame from the first base. At the junction V is shortened by 5 bases and J by 5 bases; bases outside the gene matches: 8. From a lookup of the germline V gene, CDR1 and CDR2 are SGHTA and FQGNSA. The label giving this sample's time point can be read as: pre-sensitization, week 0. The treatment or condition label here, explained by the study, means: therapeutic diphenylcyclopropenone sensitization with weekly scalp DPC. Blood at each patch-test visit was drawn before the patch test was applied. To be eligible, patients had to be aged 18 to 70, diagnosed with alopecia and judged suitable for DPC therapy, while pregnant patients were excluded. Unfractionated whole blood was collected in Tempus Blood RNA tubes, and total RNA was extracted from that blood. This clonotype was counted only a few times. The antigen this receptor binds is unknown. The sample holds no much larger clone one base away, and base qualities are not on file.

The TCR originated in a young woman with alopecia areata. Some clones in this sample may be carry-over from other donors' samples. Recombination joined TRBV7-2 with TRBJ2-7; 14 of the junction bases match TRBD2. The starting material was whole blood, obtained in connection with sensitization to the hapten diphenylcyclopropenone (DPC). The nucleotide sequence reads TGTGCCAGCAGCACCCGACTAGCGGGGGGGAGGAACGAGCAGTACTTC. It translates to CASSTRLAGGRNEQYF.